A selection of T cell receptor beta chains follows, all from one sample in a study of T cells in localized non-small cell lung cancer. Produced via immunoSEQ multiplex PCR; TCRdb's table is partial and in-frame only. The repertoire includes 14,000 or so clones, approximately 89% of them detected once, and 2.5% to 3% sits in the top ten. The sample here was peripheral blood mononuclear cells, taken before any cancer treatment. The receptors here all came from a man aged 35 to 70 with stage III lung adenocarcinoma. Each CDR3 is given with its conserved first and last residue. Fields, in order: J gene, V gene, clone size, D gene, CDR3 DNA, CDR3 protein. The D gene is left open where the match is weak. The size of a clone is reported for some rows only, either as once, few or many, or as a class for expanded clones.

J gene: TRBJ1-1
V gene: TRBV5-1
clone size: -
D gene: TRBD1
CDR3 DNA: TGCGCCAGCAGCTATGGGACAGGGAACACTGAAGCTTTCTTT
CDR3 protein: CASSYGTGNTEAFF

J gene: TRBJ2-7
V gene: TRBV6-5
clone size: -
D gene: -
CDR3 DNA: TGTGCCAGCAGTTACGCAGGGTACTCCTACGAGCAGTACTTC
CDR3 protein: CASSYAGYSYEQYF

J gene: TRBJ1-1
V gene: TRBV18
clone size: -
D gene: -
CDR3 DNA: TGTGCCAGCTCACCGGGACAAATGAACACTGAAGCTTTCTTT
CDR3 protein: CASSPGQMNTEAFF

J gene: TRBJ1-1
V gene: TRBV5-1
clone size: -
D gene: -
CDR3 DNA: TGCGCCAGCAGCTTGGAAGGCAGTCTAGGAGCTTTCTTT
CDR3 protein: CASSLEGSLGAFF

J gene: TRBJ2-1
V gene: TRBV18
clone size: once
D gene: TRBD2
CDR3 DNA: TGTGCCAGCTCACCAAATAGCGGGAGTTTGGATGGGCAGTTCTTC
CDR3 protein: CASSPNSGSLDGQFF

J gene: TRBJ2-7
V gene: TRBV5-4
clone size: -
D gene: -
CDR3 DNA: TGTGCCAGCAGTTCTTACGGGAACTCCTACGAGCAGTACTTC
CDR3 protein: CASSSYGNSYEQYF

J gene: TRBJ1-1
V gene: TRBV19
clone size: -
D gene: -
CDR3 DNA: TGTGCCATCACACCCCAGACGGAGAACACTGAAGCTTTCTTT
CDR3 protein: CAITPQTENTEAFF

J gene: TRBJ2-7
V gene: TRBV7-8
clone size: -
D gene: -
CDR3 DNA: TGTGCCAGCAGCCCTGGGGCGCTAAGCTCCTACGAGCAGTACTTC
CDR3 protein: CASSPGALSSYEQYF

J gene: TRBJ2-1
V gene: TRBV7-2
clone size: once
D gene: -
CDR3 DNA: TGTGCCAGCAGCTTCCTGCCCCAGGGTCATGAGCAGTTCTTC
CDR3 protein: CASSFLPQGHEQFF

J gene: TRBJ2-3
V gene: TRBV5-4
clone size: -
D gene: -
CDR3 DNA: TGTGCCAGCAGCTTGGACACAGATACGCAGTATTTT
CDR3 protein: CASSLDTDTQYF

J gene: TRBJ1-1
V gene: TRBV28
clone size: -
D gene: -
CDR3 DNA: TGTGCCAGCTGTTGGGACGTAAACACTGAAGCTTTCTTT
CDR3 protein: CASCWDVNTEAFF

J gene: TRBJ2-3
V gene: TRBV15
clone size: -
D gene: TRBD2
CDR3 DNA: TGTGCCACCAGCAGAGATGGTAGCGGGATCCAGGGTACGCAGTATTTT
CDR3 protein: CATSRDGSGIQGTQYF

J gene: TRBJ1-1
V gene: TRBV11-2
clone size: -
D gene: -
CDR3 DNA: TGTGCCAGCAGCACCCAGACAGATATGAACACTGAAGCTTTCTTT
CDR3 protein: CASSTQTDMNTEAFF

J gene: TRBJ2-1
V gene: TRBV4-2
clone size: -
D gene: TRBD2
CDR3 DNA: TGTGCCAGCAGCCAGACTACCGGGACTAGCGGGAGGTACAATGAGCAGTTCTTC
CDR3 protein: CASSQTTGTSGRYNEQFF

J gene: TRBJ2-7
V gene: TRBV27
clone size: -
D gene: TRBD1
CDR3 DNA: TGTGCCAGCAGTCCAGGGACAGCTATTGGAGTTTACGAGCAGTACTTC
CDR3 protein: CASSPGTAIGVYEQYF

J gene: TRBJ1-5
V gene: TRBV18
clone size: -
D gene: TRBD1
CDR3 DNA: TGTGCCAGCTCAAGGGGACAGGGGGGAAATAGCAATCAGCCCCAGCATTTT
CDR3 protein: CASSRGQGGNSNQPQHF

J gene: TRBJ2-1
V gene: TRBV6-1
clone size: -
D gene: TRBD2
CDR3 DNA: TGTGCCAGCAGTGTTCCCCTACCGGGACTAGCGGGAGTTATAAATGAGCAGTTCTTC
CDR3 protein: CASSVPLPGLAGVINEQFF

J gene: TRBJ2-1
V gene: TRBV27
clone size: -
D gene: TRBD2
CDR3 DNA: TGTGCCAGCAGTTCCCTTCAGCGGGAGGGTTTAGGGGAGCAGTTCTTC
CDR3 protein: CASSSLQREGLGEQFF

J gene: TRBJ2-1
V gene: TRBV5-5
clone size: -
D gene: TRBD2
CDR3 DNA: TGTGCCAGCAGCTCGGAAGGACTAGCGGGAAACAATGAGCAGTTCTTC
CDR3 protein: CASSSEGLAGNNEQFF

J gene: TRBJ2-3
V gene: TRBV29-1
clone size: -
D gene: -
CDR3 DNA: TGCAGCGTTGTTCAGGGAAACACAGATACGCAGTATTTT
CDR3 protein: CSVVQGNTDTQYF

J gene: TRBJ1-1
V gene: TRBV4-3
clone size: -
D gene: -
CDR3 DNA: TGCGCCAGCAGCTGGCGGGTGAACACTGAAGCTTTCTTT
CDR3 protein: CASSWRVNTEAFF

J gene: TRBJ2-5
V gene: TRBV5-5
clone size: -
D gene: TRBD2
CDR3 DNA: TGTGCCAGCAGCTTGGGGGAGCGGGAGGTTGAAGAGACCCAGTACTTC
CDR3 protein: CASSLGEREVEETQYF

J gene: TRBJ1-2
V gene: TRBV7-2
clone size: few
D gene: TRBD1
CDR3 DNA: TGTGCCAGCAGCGCGCGCAGGGGGCAACACTATGGCTACACCTTC
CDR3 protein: CASSARRGQHYGYTF

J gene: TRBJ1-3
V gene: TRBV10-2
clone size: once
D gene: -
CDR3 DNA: TGCGCCAGCAGTGAGACCGAGTCTGGAAACACCATATATTTT
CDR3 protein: CASSETESGNTIYF

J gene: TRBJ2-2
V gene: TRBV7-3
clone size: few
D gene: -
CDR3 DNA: TGTGCCAGCAGCTTAAAAGGGGGTGGTGGCACCGGGGAGCTGTTTTTT
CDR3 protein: CASSLKGGGGTGELFF

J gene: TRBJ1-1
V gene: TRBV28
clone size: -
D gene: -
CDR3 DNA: TGTGCCAGCAGAAGACCCCATGAGGGGACTGAAGCTTTCTTT
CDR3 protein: CASRRPHEGTEAFF

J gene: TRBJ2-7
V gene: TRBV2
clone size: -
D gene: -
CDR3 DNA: TGTGCCAGCAGTTCATTAACCTACGAGCAGTACTTC
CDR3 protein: CASSSLTYEQYF

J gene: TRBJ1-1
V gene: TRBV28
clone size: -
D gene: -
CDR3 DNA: TGTGCCAGCAGTTCGCTGTCGTGGGATACTGAAGCTTTCTTT
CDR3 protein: CASSSLSWDTEAFF

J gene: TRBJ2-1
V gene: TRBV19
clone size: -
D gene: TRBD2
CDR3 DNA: TGTGCCAGTAGCCCTGTAGCGGGTAATGAGCAGTTCTTC
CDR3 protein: CASSPVAGNEQFF

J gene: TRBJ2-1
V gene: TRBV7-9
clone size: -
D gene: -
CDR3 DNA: TGTGCCAGCAGCTTAGGGCAAAACAATGAGCAGTTCTTC
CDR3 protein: CASSLGQNNEQFF

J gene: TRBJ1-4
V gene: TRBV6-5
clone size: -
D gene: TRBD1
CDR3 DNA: TGTGCCAGCAGTGGCTTAAACAGGGGGAGTGAAAAACTGTTTTTT
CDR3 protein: CASSGLNRGSEKLFF

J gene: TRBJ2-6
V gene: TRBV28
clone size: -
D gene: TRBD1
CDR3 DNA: TGTGCCAGCAGTTTAGGACAGGTCGGCGTCCCGCGTGGGGCCAACGTCCTGACTTTC
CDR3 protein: CASSLGQVGVPRGANVLTF

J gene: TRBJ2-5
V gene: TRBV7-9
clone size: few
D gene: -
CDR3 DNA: TGTGCCAGCAGCTTAGAGCAAGGCAGCCAAGAGACCCAGTACTTC
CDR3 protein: CASSLEQGSQETQYF

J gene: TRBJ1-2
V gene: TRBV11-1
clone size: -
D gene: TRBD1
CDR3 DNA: TGTGCCAGCAGCCAGGGACAGTCCTATGGCTACACCTTC
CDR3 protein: CASSQGQSYGYTF

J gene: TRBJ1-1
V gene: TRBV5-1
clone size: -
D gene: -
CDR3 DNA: TGCGCCAGCAGCTTCGTGCTACAGGGGAACACTGAAGCTTTCTTT
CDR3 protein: CASSFVLQGNTEAFF

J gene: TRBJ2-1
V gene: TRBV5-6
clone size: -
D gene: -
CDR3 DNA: TGTGCCAGCAGCTTTGGAAATGAGCAGTTCTTC
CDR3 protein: CASSFGNEQFF

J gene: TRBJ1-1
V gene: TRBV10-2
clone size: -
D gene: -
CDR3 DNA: TGCGCCAGCAGTTTTTCAGGGGACACTGAAGCTTTCTTT
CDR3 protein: CASSFSGDTEAFF

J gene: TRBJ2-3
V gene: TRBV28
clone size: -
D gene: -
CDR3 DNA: TGTGCCAGCAGTCCGGACCTCGACGCAGATACGCAGTATTTT
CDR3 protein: CASSPDLDADTQYF

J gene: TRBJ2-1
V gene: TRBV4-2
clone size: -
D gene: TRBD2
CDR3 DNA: TGTGCCAGCAGCCATTTAGCGGGAGATCGCAATGAGCAGTTCTTC
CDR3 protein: CASSHLAGDRNEQFF

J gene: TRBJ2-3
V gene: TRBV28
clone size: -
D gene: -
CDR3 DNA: TGTGCCAGCAGCCTATTGAGGGGGGGGCAGTATTTT
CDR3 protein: CASSLLRGGQYF

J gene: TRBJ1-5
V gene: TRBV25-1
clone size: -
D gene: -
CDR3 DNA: TGTGCCAGCAGTTCTTCCGCGAGCAATCAGCCCCAGCATTTT
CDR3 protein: CASSSSASNQPQHF

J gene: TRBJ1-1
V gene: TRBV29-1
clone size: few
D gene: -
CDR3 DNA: TGCAGCGTGTTGGTCGGGGGTGTGGTTTTCTTT
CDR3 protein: CSVLVGGVVFF

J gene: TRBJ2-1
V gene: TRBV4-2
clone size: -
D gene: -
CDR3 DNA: TGTGCCAGCAGCCAAGTCGTAGACTACAATGAGCAGTTCTTC
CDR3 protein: CASSQVVDYNEQFF

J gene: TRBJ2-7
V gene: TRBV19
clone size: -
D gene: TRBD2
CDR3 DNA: TGTGCCAGTAGTACGACTAGCGGGGTCTCCTACGAGCAGTACTTC
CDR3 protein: CASSTTSGVSYEQYF

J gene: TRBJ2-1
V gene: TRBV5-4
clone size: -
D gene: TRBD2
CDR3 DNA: TGTGCCAGCAGCCCCGGACTAGCGGGAGCGTCCTCCTACAATGAGCAGTTCTTC
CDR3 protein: CASSPGLAGASSYNEQFF

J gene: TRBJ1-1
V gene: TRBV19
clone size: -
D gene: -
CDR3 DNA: TGTGCCAGTAGTAGCTTACATTTCACTGAAGCTTTCTTT
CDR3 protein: CASSSLHFTEAFF

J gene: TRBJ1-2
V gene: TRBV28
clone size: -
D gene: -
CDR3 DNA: -
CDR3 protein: CASSSSEINYGYTF

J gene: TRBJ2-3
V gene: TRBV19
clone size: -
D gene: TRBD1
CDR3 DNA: TGTGCCAGTAGTACCGACAGGGGGCGAAGCACAGATACGCAGTATTTT
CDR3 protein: CASSTDRGRSTDTQYF

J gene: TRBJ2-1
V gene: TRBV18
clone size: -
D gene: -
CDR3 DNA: TGTGCCAGCTCACCACGTACGGGGTCCAGCTCCTACAATGAGCAGTTCTTC
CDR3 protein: CASSPRTGSSSYNEQFF

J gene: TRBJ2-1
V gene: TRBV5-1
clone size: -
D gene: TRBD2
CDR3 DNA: TGCGCCAGCAGTCAACCGGGACTAGCGGCTCTCATATCCTACAATGAGCAGTTCTTC
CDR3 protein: CASSQPGLAALISYNEQFF

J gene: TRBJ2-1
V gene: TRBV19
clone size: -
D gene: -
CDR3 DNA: TGTGTCAGTAGTACCCGGACATGGTTCTATGAGCAGTTCTTC
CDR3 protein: CVSSTRTWFYEQFF

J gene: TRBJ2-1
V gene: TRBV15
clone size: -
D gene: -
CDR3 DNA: TGTGCCACCAGCAGAGATTCGAGTGAGCAGTTCTTC
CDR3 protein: CATSRDSSEQFF

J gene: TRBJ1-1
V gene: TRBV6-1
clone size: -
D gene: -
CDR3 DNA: TGTGCCAGCCCTCAGGGTAGTCCTGAAGCTTTCTTT
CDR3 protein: CASPQGSPEAFF

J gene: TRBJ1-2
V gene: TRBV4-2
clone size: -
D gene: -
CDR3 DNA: TGTGCCAGCAGCCAAGATGCGTATGGCTACACCTTC
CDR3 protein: CASSQDAYGYTF

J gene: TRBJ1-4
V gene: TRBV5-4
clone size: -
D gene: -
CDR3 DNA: TGTGCCAGCAGCTTGAGGGGGAGTTTGGGTGAAAAACTGTTTTTT
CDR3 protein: CASSLRGSLGEKLFF

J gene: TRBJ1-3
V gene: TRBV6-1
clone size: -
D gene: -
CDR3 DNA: TGTGCCAGCACCTGGAGGGGAGCTGGAAACACCATATATTTT
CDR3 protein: CASTWRGAGNTIYF

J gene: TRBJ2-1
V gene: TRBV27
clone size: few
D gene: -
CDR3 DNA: TGTGCCAGCAGTGGAGACTACAATGAGCAGTTCTTC
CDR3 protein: CASSGDYNEQFF

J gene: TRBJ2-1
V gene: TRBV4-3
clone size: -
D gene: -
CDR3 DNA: TGCGCCAGCAGCCAAGGGCTGTTGGGCGGGTGGCAATACAATGAGCAGTTCTTC
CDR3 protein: CASSQGLLGGWQYNEQFF

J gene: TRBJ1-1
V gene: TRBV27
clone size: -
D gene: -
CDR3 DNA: TGTGCCAGCAGACAGAGTGGGACTGAAGCTTTCTTT
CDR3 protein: CASRQSGTEAFF